Sequencing of this T cell receptor (beta chain) was carried out in a study of spatial heterogeneity in lung cancer. For the study at large: For the average unique TCR and UMI combination, more than 8.5 occurrences appeared in raw reads.

The V gene's germline CDR1 is SGHTA and CDR2 FQGTGA. The CDR3 spans 16 residues. V trimming: 5 bases; J trimming: 0 bases; junction bases outside the gene matches: 4. In this sample, this clonotype turned up many times. Time point indicated: sample taken at primary tumor resection. There were 72 donors, all of them untreated patients with early-stage non-small cell lung cancer. Whole RNA came from tumor, nontumor lung or frozen PBMC and was sequenced without being sorted. The study tagged each TCR cDNA molecule with a unique molecular identifier. TCRdb redid the calling of the 5' RACE reads with MiXCR, one entry per CDR3 protein. Of 60,000 to 75,000 distinct CDR3 sequences detected, under 7.5% appear once; the ten largest clones hold over 12%.

The receptor comes from a female donor with early-stage non-small cell lung cancer. This specimen consisted of PBMCs, obtained at surgery. The chain recombines TRBV7-3 with TRBJ2-3; 11 positions agree with TRBD1. The CDR3 region has the DNA TGTGCCAGCAGCATCGGACAGGGGGCTAGCACAGATACGCAGTATTTT. Residues: CASSIGQGASTDTQYF.